The 32 T cell receptor beta chains below all came from one sample that was sequenced in a study of molecular identifiers for immune sequencing clone quantification. TCRdb re-analysed the PCR reads in MiXCR, keeping a single row per CDR3 protein. The sample holds hundreds of thousands of distinct CDR3 sequences, about 22% seen once. The sequencing input was naive CD8+ T cells from blood, with Jurkat cell RNA spiked in. Subset in this sample: FACS-sorted CD8+CD4-CCR7+CD45RA+ naive T cells. The receptors come from a human donor in good health. Some libraries in this study had Jurkat cell RNA spiked in.

This clonotype was seen ten or more times. The chain joins TRBV12-3 or TRBV12-4 to TRBJ1-1, with D possibly TRBD1 on 5 matching bases. V was pared by 4 bases and J by 1 base, with 10 bases between. The CDR3 is 14 amino acids. In DNA, the CDR3 is TGTGCCAGCAGTTCGGGGACTGAGAACACTGAAGCTTTCTTT. It specifies CASSSGTENTEAFF.

The rearrangement joins TRBV12-3 or TRBV12-4 to TRBJ2-1, with no clear D. The CDR3 consists of 11 residues. The V gene lost 5 bases and the J gene lost 10 bases, with 9 bases spanning the gap. In DNA, the CDR3 is TGTGCCAGCAGTCCAAGTGTCGAGCAGTTCTTC. This gives the protein CASSPSVEQFF.

This clonotype was observed at least ten times. V is TRBV28 and J is TRBJ2-1; a weak D match, TRBD2 (5 bases). Germline assignment: CDR1 MDHEN and CDR2 SYDVKM. This CDR3 has 15 residues. The V end lost 2 bases, the J end lost 5 bases, and 13 bases lay between the germline ends. The CDR3 spells CASSLVRVGDNEQFF. The DNA for the CDR3 is TGTGCCAGCAGTTTAGTGAGGGTCGGGGACAATGAGCAGTTCTTC.

Concerning this clonotype itself: This may be a read error, as it is one base from a much larger clone. The CDR3 sequence: CAISPGTGRRYEQYF. DNA for the CDR3: TGTGCCATCAGCCCCGGGACAGGTCGAAGGTACGAGCAGTACTTC. This chain connects TRBV10-3 to TRBJ2-7; 8 positions match TRBD1. The CDR3 runs to 15 residues. The V segment lost 6 bases and the J segment 4 bases; nucleotides outside the gene matches: 11. The germline CDR1 and CDR2 sequences are ENHRY and SYGVKD.

This clonotype was seen at least ten times. One end of the junction does not line up with germline, which may come from a read error. J is TRBJ2-3 and V is TRBV7-7; the match to TRBD2 covers 12 bases. The CDR3 runs 15 residues. Germline-derived CDR1 and CDR2 are SSHAT and FNYEAQ (reference sequence). CDR3 residues: CASTPLAGGLDTQYF. The CDR3 bases are TGTGCTAGCACCCCTCTAGCGGGAGGGCTAGATACGCAGTATTTT.

The chain recombines TRBV20-1 with TRBJ2-2, with D perhaps TRBD2 (6 bases). This CDR3 comprises 13 residues. V was shortened by 6 bases and J by 3 bases, with 11 bases between the two germline ends. Germline assignment: CDR1 DFQATT and CDR2 SNEGSKA (reference sequence). The CDR3 here is CSAKGLYTGELFF. The CDR3 nucleotides read TGCAGTGCCAAGGGACTTTACACCGGGGAGCTGTTTTTT.

For this clonotype: This could be a read error, since a much larger clone is one nucleotide away. The CDR3 DNA follows: TGTGCCAGCAGCCAGACAGCGACTAGCAATCAGCCCCGGCATTTT. Translated: CASSQTATSNQPRHF. This chain uses TRBV28 with TRBJ1-5; D is perhaps TRBD1 (5 bases). The CDR3 consists of 15 residues. The germline V gene encodes CDR1 MDHEN and CDR2 SYDVKM.

Only a few counts were recorded for this clonotype. The conserved closing phenylalanine or tryptophan is absent in this CDR3, likely reflecting a read error. The chain uses TRBV7-9 and TRBJ1-6; no clear D. Per germline, CDR1 SEHNR and CDR2 FQNEAQ (reference sequence). The V end lost 1 base, the J end lost 4 bases, and 8 bases lay between the germline ends. The CDR3 has 15 residues. In DNA, the CDR3 is TGTGCCAGCAGCTTAGAAGTGAGGTATAATTCACCCCTCCACCTT. As protein: CASSLEVRYNSPLHL.

The chain recombines TRBV6-5 with TRBJ2-7; D is tentatively TRBD1 or TRBD2 (5 bases each). CDR1 MNHEY and CDR2 SVGAGI come from the germline V gene. V gave up 6 bases and J gave up 1 base, with 19 bases separating them. CDR3 size: 16 residues. The CDR3 nucleotides read TGTGCCAGCAGACTAACCGGGGACGACAGATCCTACGAGCAGTACTTC. Its translation is CASRLTGDDRSYEQYF.

The CDR3: CASSIRWGGGTEAFF. CDR3 nucleotide sequence: TGTGCCAGTAGTATCAGGTGGGGGGGGGGGACTGAAGCTTTCTTT. The chain links TRBV19 to TRBJ1-1; D possibly corresponds to TRBD1 (5 bases). Trimming shortened V by 3 bases and J by 5 bases, and 16 bases separated the two germline ends. Germline CDR1 LNHDA, CDR2 SQIVND (reference sequence). The CDR3 consists of 15 residues. The entire variable domain, with the rest obtained from reference TRBV19 and TRBJ1-1, is as follows: DGGITQSPKYLFRKEGQNVTLSCEQNLNHDAMYWYRQDPGQGLRLIYYSQIVNDFQKGDIAEGYSVSREKKESFPLTVTSAQKNPTAFYLCASSIRWGGGTEAFFGQGTRLTVV.

This clonotype was counted many times. The genes are TRBV12-3 or TRBV12-4 and TRBJ2-2; 7 bases match TRBD1. V shed 6 bases, J shed 4 bases, and the junction held 5 bases outside the gene matches. CDR3 length: 14 amino acids. The CDR3 sequence: CASSLDRVTGELFF. CDR3 nucleotides: TGTGCCAGCAGCCTCGACAGGGTCACCGGGGAGCTGTTTTTT.

This clonotype was observed a handful of times. The chain carries TRBV20-1 and TRBJ2-2, with TRBD1 as a possible D gene (6 bases). CDR3 length equals 13 residues. V shed 2 bases and J shed 4 bases, with 8 bases lying between them. CDR1 DFQATT and CDR2 SNEGSKA come from the germline V gene (reference sequence). CDR3 amino acids: CSARTGLTGELFF. Here the CDR3 DNA reads TGCAGTGCTAGAACAGGGCTCACCGGGGAGCTGTTTTTT.

This clonotype was counted only a few times. V gene TRBV29-1 combines with J gene TRBJ2-7, with D tentatively TRBD1 (5 bases). The CDR3 spans 12 residues. Germline V CDR1 and CDR2: SQVTM, ANQGSEA. Trimming shortened V by 5 bases and J by 3 bases, and 11 bases separated the two germline ends. CDR3 residues: CSVQDTYYEQYF. The DNA of the CDR3 is TGCAGCGTTCAGGACACCTACTACGAGCAGTACTTC.

About this clonotype itself: Compared with germline, one end of the junction differs, possibly owing to a read error. J is TRBJ2-2 and V is TRBV9; 8 positions match TRBD1. The length of the CDR3 is 17 residues. The germline V gene has CDR1 SGDLS and CDR2 YYNGEE. The DNA of the CDR3 is TGTGCCAGCAGCCCGCAGGGGACAGGAGCGAACACCGGGGGGCTGTTTTTT. It specifies CASSPQGTGANTGGLFF.

The table lists this clonotype with many counts. V and J are TRBV5-4 and TRBJ1-2; a possible D gene is TRBD1 (5 bases). Germline V gives CDR1 SGHNT, CDR2 YYREEE (reference sequence). V was shortened by 2 bases and J by 2 bases, with 10 bases between the two germline ends. This CDR3 has 14 residues. The CDR3 DNA reads TGTGCCAGCAGCTTTGGGGGGGACAACTATGGCTACACCTTC. The encoded protein is CASSFGGDNYGYTF.

This clonotype was counted a few times. The chain is built from TRBV5-4 and TRBJ2-2; the D gene is possibly TRBD1 (6 bases). There are 16 residues in the CDR3. Germline CDR1 and CDR2: SGHNT and YYREEE (reference sequence). Trimming cost V 3 bases and J 0 bases, with 12 bases left between them. Here the CDR3 reads CASSSRQEANTGELFF. CDR3 coding DNA: TGTGCCAGCAGCTCAAGACAGGAGGCGAACACCGGGGAGCTGTTTTTT. Variable domain in full (rest from reference TRBV5-4 and TRBJ2-2): ETGVTQSPTHLIKTRGQQVTLRCSSQSGHNTVSWYQQALGQGPQFIFQYYREEENGRGNFPPRFSGLQFPNYSSELNVNALELDDSALYLCASSSRQEANTGELFFGEGSRLTVL.

At least ten counts were recorded for this clonotype. V is TRBV30 and J is TRBJ2-7; the match to TRBD2 covers 7 bases. V lost 0 bases and J lost 7; bases outside the gene matches: 9. The CDR3 loop spans 14 amino acids. Germline V gene sequence: CDR1 GTSNPN, CDR2 SVGIG (reference sequence). DNA of the CDR3: TGTGCCTGGAGTGTCGGCAGATCGGGGGGTGAGCAGTACTTC. Amino acid sequence: CAWSVGRSGGEQYF.

The sample holds a few counts of this clonotype. V and J are TRBV4-1 and TRBJ2-3; 13 bases match TRBD2. The V segment lost 3 bases and the J segment 1 base; nucleotides outside the gene matches: 4. CDR1 and CDR2 from the germline V gene are MGHRA and YSYEKL. This CDR3 is 17 amino acids long. CDR3: CASSHRLAGGGTDTQYF. The CDR3 DNA sequence: TGCGCCAGCAGCCATCGACTAGCGGGAGGAGGCACAGATACGCAGTATTTT.

This clonotype has at least ten counts. This chain joins TRBV29-1 and TRBJ1-1, with D possibly TRBD1 on 6 matching bases. The V end lost 5 bases, the J end lost 6 bases, and 16 bases lay between the germline ends. CDR1 and CDR2 (germline): SQVTM, ANQGSEA. The CDR3 is made up of 13 amino acids. CDR3 in amino acids: CSVPTQQGSEAFF. The CDR3 nucleotides read TGCAGCGTTCCGACGCAACAGGGATCTGAAGCTTTCTTT.

Ten or more counts support this clonotype. The gene calls are TRBV9 and TRBJ2-5; no definite D call. CDR1 SGDLS and CDR2 YYNGEE come from the germline V gene. The ends were cut back, 0 bases at V and 2 bases at J, with 8 bases in the middle. CDR3 length: 14 amino acids. CDR3 region: CASSVEGQQETQYF. As DNA, the CDR3 is TGTGCCAGCAGCGTAGAAGGCCAACAAGAGACCCAGTACTTC.

This clonotype has at least ten counts. V is TRBV29-1 and J is TRBJ2-2; 8 positions match TRBD1. Losses at the gene ends were 7 bases for V and 10 bases for J; bases not matched to a gene: 8. The CDR3 sequence is 12 residues long. Germline V CDR1 and CDR2: SQVTM, ANQGSEA. The CDR3 DNA reads as TGCAGCGCCCGGACAGGGTCGGAGGAGCTGTTTTTT. Encoded protein: CSARTGSEELFF.

This clonotype was found many times. The rearrangement joins TRBV25-1 to TRBJ2-1; D remains ambiguous. Deletions cut 7 bases from V and 5 bases from J, with 15 bases between. The CDR3 is 14 amino acids. The germline V gene has CDR1 MGHDK and CDR2 SYGVNS. DNA of the CDR3: TGTGCCAGCAATGAGAGGCACAGCGACAATGAGCAGTTCTTC. This codes for CASNERHSDNEQFF. The full variable domain, with the rest looked up from reference TRBV25-1 and TRBJ2-1, is EADIYQTPRYLVIGTGKKITLECSQTMGHDKMYWYQQDPGMELHLIHYSYGVNSTEKGDLSSESTVSRIRTEHFPLTLESARPSHTSQYLCASNERHSDNEQFFGPGTRLTVL.

This clonotype was seen at least ten times. V usage is TRBV7-8 and J usage is TRBJ2-5; D may be TRBD1 (6 bases). V was cut by 2 bases and J by 6 bases, with 16 bases left in between. This CDR3 is built from 15 residues. Germline V gene sequence: CDR1 SGHVS, CDR2 FQNEAQ. CDR3 loop: CASSLQGPPGKTQYF. DNA of the CDR3: TGTGCCAGCAGCTTACAGGGGCCCCCCGGAAAGACCCAGTACTTC.

This clonotype showed up many times. CDR3 loop: CSVEQGANTEAFF. The CDR3 DNA reads as TGCAGCGTTGAACAGGGGGCGAACACTGAAGCTTTCTTT. This chain joins TRBV29-1 and TRBJ1-1, with 8 bases lining up with TRBD1. With 2 bases clipped from V and 1 base from J, the junction kept 0 bases outside the gene matches. The germline V gene encodes CDR1 SQVTM and CDR2 ANQGSEA. This CDR3 contains 13 residues.

This chain uses TRBV5-6 with TRBJ1-2; 7 positions match TRBD1. Germline lookup yields CDR1 SGHDT and CDR2 YYEEEE. Trimming removed 4 bases from V and 6 bases from J; junction bases left unmatched: 9. This CDR3 spans 14 amino acids. The CDR3 coding sequence is TGTGCCAGCAGCCCGGGACAGCTACTTCATGGCTACACCTTC. It is translated as CASSPGQLLHGYTF.

Many counts were recorded for this clonotype. The V gene is TRBV4-1, the J gene TRBJ1-1; the D is unclear. Germline CDR1 MGHRA, CDR2 YSYEKL. The V gene lost 0 bases and the J gene lost 5 bases, with 10 bases spanning the gap. This CDR3 contains 14 residues. Here the CDR3 DNA reads TGCGCCAGCAGCCAAGACTTGTCTCGTACTGAAGCTTTCTTT. Amino acids: CASSQDLSRTEAFF.

The J gene is TRBJ2-7, the V gene TRBV4-3; 10 nucleotides line up with TRBD1. Trimming at V came to 3 bases and at J to 4 bases, leaving 6 bases not matched to a gene. The CDR3 consists of 15 residues. Germline CDR1 and CDR2: LGHNA and YSLEER. CDR3 in amino acids: CASSHDRTGGYEQYF. As DNA, the CDR3 is TGCGCCAGCAGCCATGATAGGACAGGGGGATACGAGCAGTACTTC.

This clonotype was observed many times. The chain is built from TRBV7-6 and TRBJ2-7; no clear D. The CDR3 totals 14 residues. V gave up 2 bases and J gave up 3 bases, with 11 bases separating them. Germline V gives CDR1 SGHVS, CDR2 FNYEAQ. CDR3 sequence (DNA): TGTGCCAGCAGCTTAAACGGACCCGGCTACGAGCAGTACTTC. Amino acids: CASSLNGPGYEQYF.

This clonotype has just one count. One base away lies a much larger clone, so this may be a sequencing read error. The chain carries TRBV28 and TRBJ2-3; TRBD1 aligns across 7 bases. Germline-derived CDR1 and CDR2 are MDHEN and SYDVKM. The CDR3 runs 15 residues. CDR3 loop: CATLRTQGSTNTQYF. The CDR3 coding sequence is TGTGCCACCCTTCGAACACAGGGGAGCACAAATACGCAGTATTTT.

The J gene is TRBJ2-7, the V gene TRBV19; 12 nucleotides agree with TRBD2. Germline trimming cut 1 base from V and 2 bases from J; bases unmatched to any gene: 9. The CDR3 contains 18 residues. From germline, CDR1 is LNHDA and CDR2 SQIVND (reference sequence). The CDR3 DNA reads as TGTGCCAGTAGTATAGCTAGCGGGAGGGCCGACCGGCCCTACGAGCAGTACTTC. Translation gives CASSIASGRADRPYEQYF.

Many counts were recorded for this clonotype. The V call is TRBV15, the J call TRBJ2-5; 7 nucleotides agree with TRBD2. Germline assignment: CDR1 LNHNV and CDR2 YYDKDF (reference sequence). The CDR3 is 16 amino acids. V lost 3 bases, J lost 0 bases, and 7 bases stayed unmatched. CDR3 sequence (DNA): TGTGCCACCAGCAGTCCTCTAGCGGACAACCAAGAGACCCAGTACTTC. Translation gives CATSSPLADNQETQYF.

About this clonotype: Its ends do not fully match the called genes, so a read error is possible. This sequence joins TRBV27 and TRBJ2-7; 8 bases line up with TRBD1. This CDR3 region has 13 residues. Germline V lookup: CDR1 MNHEY, CDR2 SMNVEV (reference sequence). The CDR3 here is CASSPGQVYEQCF. The CDR3 nucleotides read TGTGCCAGCAGTCCGGGACAGGTCTACGAGCAGTGCTTC.